This T cell receptor (beta chain) stems from a study of blood T cell repertoires in COVID-19. CDR1 is SQVTM, CDR2 ANQGSEA, per germline. V shed 7 bases and J 5 bases; nucleotides not matched to a gene: 4. CDR3 length equals 12 residues. As processed by the authors: Quantification of nucleated cells was approximated via reference gene primer amplification. TCRdb's copy holds only in-frame clones and misses some; the assay was immunoSEQ multiplex PCR. For V, J and clone size, that table is used; D and trimming come from the DNA. The sample includes roughly 160,000 clones, approximately 88% seen only once; the top ten take 2.5% to 3.5%.

This TCR derives from an older woman with acute or convalescent COVID-19. Sequencing was carried out using peripheral blood. The chain links TRBV29-1 to TRBJ1-1; 10 nucleotides agree with TRBD1. The CDR3 nucleotides read TGCAGCGCGTGGGACAGGGGAACTGAAGCTTTCTTT. Translated: CSAWDRGTEAFF.